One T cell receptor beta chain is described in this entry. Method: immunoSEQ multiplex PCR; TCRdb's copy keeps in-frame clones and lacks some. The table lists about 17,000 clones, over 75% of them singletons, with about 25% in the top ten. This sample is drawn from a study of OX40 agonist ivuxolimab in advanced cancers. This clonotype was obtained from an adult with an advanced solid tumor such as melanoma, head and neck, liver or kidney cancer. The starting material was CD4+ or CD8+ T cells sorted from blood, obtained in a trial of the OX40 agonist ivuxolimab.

CDR3 sequence (DNA): TGTGCCAGCAGCGTGTGGGACACCCCCTACGAGCAGTACTTC. It yields the protein CASSVWDTPYEQYF. The gene calls are TRBV9 and TRBJ2-7; D may be TRBD1 (6 bases). The germline V and J ends were trimmed by 2 bases and 2 bases, with 11 bases remaining between them. Germline CDR1 reads SGDLS; CDR2 reads YYNGEE. CDR3 size: 14 residues.